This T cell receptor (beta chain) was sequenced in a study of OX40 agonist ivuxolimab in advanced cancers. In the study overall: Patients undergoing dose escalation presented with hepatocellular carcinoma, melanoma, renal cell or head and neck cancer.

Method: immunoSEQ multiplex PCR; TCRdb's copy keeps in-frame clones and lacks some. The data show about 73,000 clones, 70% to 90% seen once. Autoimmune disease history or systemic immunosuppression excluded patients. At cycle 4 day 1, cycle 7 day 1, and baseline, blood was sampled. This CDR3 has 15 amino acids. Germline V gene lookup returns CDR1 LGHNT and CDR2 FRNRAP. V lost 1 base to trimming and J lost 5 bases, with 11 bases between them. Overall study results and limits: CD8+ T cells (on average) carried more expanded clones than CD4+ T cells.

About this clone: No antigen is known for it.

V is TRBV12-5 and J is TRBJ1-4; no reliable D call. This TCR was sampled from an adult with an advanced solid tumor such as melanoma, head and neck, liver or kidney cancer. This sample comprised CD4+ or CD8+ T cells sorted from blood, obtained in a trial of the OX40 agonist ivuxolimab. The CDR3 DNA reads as TGTGCTAGTGGTTTGGGGAATGTGGAGAATGAAAAACTGTTTTTT. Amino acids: CASGLGNVENEKLFF.